This record concerns one TCR beta chain sequence. This specimen comes from a study of control samples from healthy donors and cancer patients. The CDR3 length is 14 residues. Germline V gene sequence: CDR1 GTSNPN, CDR2 SVGIG (reference sequence). Trimming removed 2 bases at V and 0 bases at J, with 11 bases between. Only in-frame clones appear in the TCRdb table, and some are missing; sequencing was by immunoSEQ multiplex PCR. The table has tens of thousands of clones, nearly 85% seen once; the top ten hold about 15%. J is TRBJ2-7 and V is TRBV30; D assignment may be TRBD1 or TRBD2 (5 bases each). Material for sequencing was blood. The source of this sequence is a man aged 55 to 70 in good health. CDR3 loop: CAWSLGPPSYEQYF. CDR3 in DNA: TGTGCCTGGAGTCTGGGACCCCCCTCCTACGAGCAGTACTTC.